This T cell receptor beta chain originates from a study of circulating tumor DNA in untreated peripheral T-cell lymphoma. The tumor tissue sample was taken at baseline before any treatment. Generated by immunoSEQ multiplex PCR, the TCRdb table keeps only in-frame clones and is missing some. The sample shows 5,000 or so clones, 65% to 70% of them seen only once. This CDR3 spans 16 amino acids. The sequence derives from a human donor with peripheral T-cell lymphoma. This chain connects TRBV7-5 to TRBJ2-3; TRBD2 is the table's D call, not checked against the DNA. TRBV7-5 is a recognized pseudogene. Material for sequencing was tumor tissue. Here the CDR3 reads CASSLRLAGDTDTQYF. CDR3 DNA sequence: TGTGCCAGCAGCCTAAGACTAGCGGGGGACACAGATACGCAGTATTTT.